The 10 T cell receptor beta chains in this list originate from one sample, sequenced in a study of blood T cells in healthy people across ages. Primed by a sample-barcoded 5' primer and a J-beta primer mix, a second PCR proceeded for roughly 7 to 12 cycles. TCRdb redid the calling of the 5' RACE reads with MiXCR, one entry per CDR3 protein. The repertoire holds roughly 1.7 million distinct CDR3 sequences, with roughly a third as singletons. The sequencing sample was made of blood. Receptors originate from a woman under 40 in good health.

A word on this clonotype: Its ends do not fully match the called genes, so a read error is possible. The CDR3 here is CASTVLAGGDRQYF. CDR3 bases: TGTGCCAGCACCGTACTAGCGGGAGGAGATAGGCAGTATTTT. V and J are TRBV12-3 or TRBV12-4 and TRBJ2-3, with TRBD2 matching 12 bases. This CDR3 has 14 residues.

This clonotype was picked up a small number of times. The J gene is TRBJ1-2, the V gene TRBV7-6; D uncertain. Trimming left V 6 bases short and J 7 bases short, with 21 bases between. The germline gives CDR1 SGHVS, CDR2 FNYEAQ. The CDR3 is 15 amino acids. The CDR3 DNA is TGTGCCAGCAGTTCCGTGTCGGGGATTTGGCGTGGCTACACCTTC. Its translation: CASSSVSGIWRGYTF.

This clonotype has ten or more counts. The rearrangement uses TRBV6-4 and TRBJ2-3; D is tentatively TRBD1 or TRBD2 (5 bases each). Trimming took 0 bases from V and 6 from J, leaving 10 bases between them. The length of the CDR3 is 14 residues. The germline CDR1 and CDR2 sequences are MRHNA and SNTAGT. The CDR3 bases are TGTGCCAGCAGTGACTCTGGGGGAGCGGATACGCAGTATTTT. Translation gives CASSDSGGADTQYF.

The J gene is TRBJ2-7, the V gene TRBV24-1; TRBD1 is a possible D gene (6 bases). Trimming removed 12 bases from V and 3 bases from J, with 14 bases in between. Germline lookup yields CDR1 KGHDR and CDR2 SFDVKD. The CDR3 is made up of 12 amino acids. CDR3 loop: CAPWTEDYEQYF. The CDR3 nucleotides are TGTGCCCCATGGACAGAAGACTACGAGCAGTACTTC.

The V call is TRBV28, the J call TRBJ1-1; no clear D. This CDR3 comprises 14 residues. With 5 bases removed from V and 0 bases from J, the gap between germline ends came to 10 bases. Germline V gene lookup returns CDR1 MDHEN and CDR2 SYDVKM. CDR3 sequence: CASSIPTLNTEAFF. CDR3 sequence (DNA): TGTGCCAGCAGTATCCCGACACTGAACACTGAAGCTTTCTTT.

In the case of this clonotype: This could be a read error, since a much larger clone is one nucleotide away. The chain is built from TRBV20-1 and TRBJ2-3; 9 bases line up with TRBD2. Germline CDR1 is DFQATT and CDR2 is SNEGSKA (reference sequence). V was pared by 7 bases and J by 7 bases, with 18 bases of the junction left unmatched. The CDR3 loop spans 16 amino acids. CDR3 in DNA: TGCAGTGTTGTTAGTCGGCGGGAGGGGCGTATTAATACGCAGTATTTT. This translates into CSVVSRREGRINTQYF.

This clonotype was recorded at least ten times. V gene TRBV12-3 or TRBV12-4 combines with J gene TRBJ2-5, with TRBD1 matching over 7 bases. V gave up 7 bases and J gave up 2 bases; unmatched junction bases: 10. CDR3 size: 15 residues. This CDR3 is CASKRTGAPQETQYF. CDR3 DNA sequence: TGTGCCAGCAAAAGGACAGGCGCCCCACAAGAGACCCAGTACTTC.

The V gene is TRBV7-2, the J gene TRBJ2-5; perhaps TRBD1 as D (6 bases). V gave up 2 bases and J gave up 4 bases, with 17 bases separating them. Germline V gene data show CDR1 as SGHTA and CDR2 as FQGNSA. This CDR3 comprises 16 residues. The CDR3: CASSLYLGAPGETQYF. The CDR3 bases are TGTGCCAGCAGCTTATATCTGGGGGCCCCAGGAGAGACCCAGTACTTC.

This clonotype has more than one count but fewer than ten. The chain recombines TRBV6-1 with TRBJ1-2; D remains ambiguous. CDR1 is MNHNS and CDR2 is SASEGT in the germline V gene. Trimming took off 4 bases at V and 4 bases at J, with 10 bases between the two ends. The CDR3 spans 13 residues. The CDR3 bases are TGTGCCAGCAGTGCGCGGACCCTCTATGGCTACACCTTC. Amino acids: CASSARTLYGYTF.

The chain links TRBV20-1 to TRBJ2-7; the D is unclear. The germline gives CDR1 DFQATT, CDR2 SNEGSKA (reference sequence). Trimming stripped 1 base from V and 0 bases from J, with 13 bases between. This CDR3 has 15 amino acids. The CDR3 loop reads CSARVWAPSSYEQYF. The CDR3 DNA reads as TGCAGTGCTAGAGTCTGGGCGCCAAGCTCCTACGAGCAGTACTTC.